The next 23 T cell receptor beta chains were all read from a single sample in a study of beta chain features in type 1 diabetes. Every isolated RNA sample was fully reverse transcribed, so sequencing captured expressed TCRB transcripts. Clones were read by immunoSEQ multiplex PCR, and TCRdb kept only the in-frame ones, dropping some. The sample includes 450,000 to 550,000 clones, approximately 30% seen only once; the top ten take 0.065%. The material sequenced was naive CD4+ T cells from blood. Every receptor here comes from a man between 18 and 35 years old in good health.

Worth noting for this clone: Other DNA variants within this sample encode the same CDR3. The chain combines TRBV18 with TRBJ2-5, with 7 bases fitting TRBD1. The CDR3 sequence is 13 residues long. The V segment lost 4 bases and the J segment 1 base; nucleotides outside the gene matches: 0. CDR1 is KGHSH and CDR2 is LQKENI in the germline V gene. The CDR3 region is CASSRQGQETQYF. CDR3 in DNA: TGTGCCAGCTCACGACAGGGCCAAGAGACCCAGTACTTC.

CDR3 loop: CASSWQGLTYEQYF. The CDR3 DNA is TGTGCCAGCAGTTGGCAGGGCCTTACCTACGAGCAGTACTTC. The V and J genes are TRBV6-1 and TRBJ2-7, with D possibly TRBD1 on 5 matching bases. Germline-derived CDR1 and CDR2 are MNHNS and SASEGT. V was cut by 5 bases and J by 2 bases, with 13 bases left in between. The CDR3 has 14 amino acids.

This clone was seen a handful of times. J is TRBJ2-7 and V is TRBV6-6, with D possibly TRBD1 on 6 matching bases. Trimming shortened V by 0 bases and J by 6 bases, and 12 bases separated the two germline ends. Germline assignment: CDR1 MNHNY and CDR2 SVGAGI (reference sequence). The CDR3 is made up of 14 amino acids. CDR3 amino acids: CASSYSDPRGEQYF. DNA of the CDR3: TGTGCCAGCAGTTACTCGGACCCCAGGGGCGAGCAGTACTTC.

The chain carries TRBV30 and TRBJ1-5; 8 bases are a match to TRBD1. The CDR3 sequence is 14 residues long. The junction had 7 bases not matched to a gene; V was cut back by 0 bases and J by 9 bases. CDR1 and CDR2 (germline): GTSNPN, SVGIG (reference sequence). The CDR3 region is CAWSVGTGGVPQHF. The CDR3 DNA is TGTGCCTGGAGTGTGGGAACAGGGGGAGTGCCCCAGCATTTT.

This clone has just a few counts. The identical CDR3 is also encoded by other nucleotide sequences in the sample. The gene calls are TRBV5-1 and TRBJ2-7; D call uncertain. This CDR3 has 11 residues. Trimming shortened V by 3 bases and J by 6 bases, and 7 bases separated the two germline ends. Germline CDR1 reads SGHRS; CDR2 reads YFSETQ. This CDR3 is CASSSSGEQYF. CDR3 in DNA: TGCGCCAGCAGCTCGTCTGGCGAGCAGTACTTC.

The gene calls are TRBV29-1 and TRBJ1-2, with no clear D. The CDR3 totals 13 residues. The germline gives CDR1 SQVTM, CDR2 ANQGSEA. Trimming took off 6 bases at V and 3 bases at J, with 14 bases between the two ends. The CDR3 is CSVHTPRDYGYTF. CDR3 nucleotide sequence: TGCAGCGTGCATACCCCGAGAGACTATGGCTACACCTTC.

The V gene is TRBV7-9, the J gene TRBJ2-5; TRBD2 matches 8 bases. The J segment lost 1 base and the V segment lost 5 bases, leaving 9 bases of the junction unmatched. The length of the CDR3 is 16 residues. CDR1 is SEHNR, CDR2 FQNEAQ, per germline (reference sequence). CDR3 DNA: TGTGCCAGCAGCCCGTTGGACGGGAGGGCCCAAGAGACCCAGTACTTC. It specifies CASSPLDGRAQETQYF.

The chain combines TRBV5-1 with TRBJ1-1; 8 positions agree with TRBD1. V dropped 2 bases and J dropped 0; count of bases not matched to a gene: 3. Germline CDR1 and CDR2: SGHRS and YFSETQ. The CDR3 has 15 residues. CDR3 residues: CASSFQGAVNTEAFF. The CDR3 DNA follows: TGCGCCAGCAGCTTTCAGGGGGCGGTGAACACTGAAGCTTTCTTT.

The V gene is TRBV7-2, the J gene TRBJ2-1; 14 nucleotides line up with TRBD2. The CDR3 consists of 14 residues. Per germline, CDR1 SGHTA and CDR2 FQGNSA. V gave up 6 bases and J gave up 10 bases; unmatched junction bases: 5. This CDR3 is CASRSGLAGEEQFF. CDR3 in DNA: TGTGCCAGCAGATCGGGACTAGCGGGAGAAGAGCAGTTCTTC.

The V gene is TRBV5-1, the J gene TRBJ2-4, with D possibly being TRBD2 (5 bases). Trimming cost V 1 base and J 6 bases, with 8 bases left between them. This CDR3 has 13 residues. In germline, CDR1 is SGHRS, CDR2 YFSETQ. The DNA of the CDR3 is TGCGCCAGCAGCTTGTCAGGAGGAAACATTCAGTACTTC. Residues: CASSLSGGNIQYF.

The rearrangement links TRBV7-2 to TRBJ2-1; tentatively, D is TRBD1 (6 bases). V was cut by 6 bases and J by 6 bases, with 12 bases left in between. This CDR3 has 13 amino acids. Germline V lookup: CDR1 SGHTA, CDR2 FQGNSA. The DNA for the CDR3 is TGTGCCAGCAGACAAACAGGGAGCAATGAGCAGTTCTTC. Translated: CASRQTGSNEQFF.

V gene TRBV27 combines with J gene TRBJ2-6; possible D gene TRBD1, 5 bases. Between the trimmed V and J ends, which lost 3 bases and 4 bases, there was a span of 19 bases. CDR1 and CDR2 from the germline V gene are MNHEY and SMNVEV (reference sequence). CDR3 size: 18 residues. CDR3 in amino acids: CASSFSLARGSGANVLTF. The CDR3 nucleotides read TGTGCCAGCAGTTTTAGCCTGGCTAGGGGCTCCGGGGCCAACGTCCTGACTTTC. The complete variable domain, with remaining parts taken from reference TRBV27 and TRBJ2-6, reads EAQVTQNPRYLITVTGKKLTVTCSQNMNHEYMSWYRQDPGLGLRQIYYSMNVEVTDKGDVPEGYKVSRKEKRNFPLILESPSPNQTSLYFCASSFSLARGSGANVLTFGAGSRLTVL.

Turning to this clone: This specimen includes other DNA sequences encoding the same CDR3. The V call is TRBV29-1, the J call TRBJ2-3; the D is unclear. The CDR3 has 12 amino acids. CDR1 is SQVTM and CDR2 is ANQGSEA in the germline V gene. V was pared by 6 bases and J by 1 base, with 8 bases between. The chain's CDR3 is CSVTQGTDTQYF. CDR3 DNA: TGCAGCGTCACTCAGGGCACAGATACGCAGTATTTT.

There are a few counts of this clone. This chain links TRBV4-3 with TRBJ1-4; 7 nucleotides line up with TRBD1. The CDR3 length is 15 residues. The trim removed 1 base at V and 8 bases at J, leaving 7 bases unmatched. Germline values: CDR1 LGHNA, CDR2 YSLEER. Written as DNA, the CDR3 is TGCGCCAGCAGCCAAGCAGACAGGGTTTTCGAAAAACTGTTTTTT. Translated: CASSQADRVFEKLFF.

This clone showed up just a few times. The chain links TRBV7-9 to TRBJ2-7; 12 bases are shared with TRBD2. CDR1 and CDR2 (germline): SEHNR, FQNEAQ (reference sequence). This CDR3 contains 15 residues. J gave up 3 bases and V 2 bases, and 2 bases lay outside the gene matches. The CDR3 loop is CASSLWTSGDYEQYF. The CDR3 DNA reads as TGTGCCAGCAGCTTATGGACTAGCGGGGACTACGAGCAGTACTTC.

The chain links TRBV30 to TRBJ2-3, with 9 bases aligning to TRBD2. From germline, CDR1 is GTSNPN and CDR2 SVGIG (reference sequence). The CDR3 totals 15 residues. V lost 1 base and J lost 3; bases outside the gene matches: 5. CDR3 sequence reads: CAWSASGTGTDTQYF. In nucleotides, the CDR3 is TGTGCCTGGAGTGCTAGCGGGACGGGGACAGATACGCAGTATTTT. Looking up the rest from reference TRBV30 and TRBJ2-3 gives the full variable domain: SQTIHQWPATLVQPVGSPLSLECTVEGTSNPNLYWYRQAAGRGLQLLFYSVGIGQISSEVPQNLSASRPQDRQFILSSKKLLLSDSGFYLCAWSASGTGTDTQYFGPGTRLTVL.

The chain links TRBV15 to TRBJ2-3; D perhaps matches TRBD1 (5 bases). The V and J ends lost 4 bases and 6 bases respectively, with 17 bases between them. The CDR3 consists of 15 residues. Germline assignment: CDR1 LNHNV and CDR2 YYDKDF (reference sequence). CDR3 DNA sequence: TGTGCCACCAGCACGACAGTGGGCATAACGGATACGCAGTATTTT. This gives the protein CATSTTVGITDTQYF.

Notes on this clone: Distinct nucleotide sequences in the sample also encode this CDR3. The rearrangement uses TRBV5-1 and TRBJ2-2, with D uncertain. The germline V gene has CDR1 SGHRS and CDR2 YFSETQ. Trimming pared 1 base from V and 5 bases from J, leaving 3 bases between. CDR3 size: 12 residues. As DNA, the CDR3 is TGCGCCAGCAGCTTGTATACCGGGGAGCTGTTTTTT. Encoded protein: CASSLYTGELFF.

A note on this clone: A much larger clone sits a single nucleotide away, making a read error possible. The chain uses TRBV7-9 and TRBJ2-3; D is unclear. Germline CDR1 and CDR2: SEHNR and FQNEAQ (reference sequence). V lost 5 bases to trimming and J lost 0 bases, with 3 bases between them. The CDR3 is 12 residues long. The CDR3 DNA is TGTGCCAGCAGCATTAGCACAGATACGCAGTATTTT. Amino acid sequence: CASSISTDTQYF. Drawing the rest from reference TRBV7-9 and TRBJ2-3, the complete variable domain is DTGVSQNPRHKITKRGQNVTFRCDPISEHNRLYWYRQTLGQGPEFLTYFQNEAQLEKSRLLSDRFSAERPKGSFSTLEIQRTEQGDSAMYLCASSISTDTQYFGPGTRLTVL.

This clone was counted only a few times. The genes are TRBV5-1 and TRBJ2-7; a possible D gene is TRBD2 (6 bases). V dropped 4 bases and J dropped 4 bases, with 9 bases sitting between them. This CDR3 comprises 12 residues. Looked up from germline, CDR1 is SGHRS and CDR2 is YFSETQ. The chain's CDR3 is CASSGSGYEQYF. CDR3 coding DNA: TGCGCCAGCAGCGGTAGCGGATACGAGCAGTACTTC.

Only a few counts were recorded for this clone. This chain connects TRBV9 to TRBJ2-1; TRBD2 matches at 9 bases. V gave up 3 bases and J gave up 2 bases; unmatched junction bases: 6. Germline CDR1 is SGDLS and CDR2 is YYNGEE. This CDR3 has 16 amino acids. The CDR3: CASSALGTSPYNEQFF. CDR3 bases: TGTGCCAGCAGCGCACTAGGGACTAGCCCCTACAATGAGCAGTTCTTC.

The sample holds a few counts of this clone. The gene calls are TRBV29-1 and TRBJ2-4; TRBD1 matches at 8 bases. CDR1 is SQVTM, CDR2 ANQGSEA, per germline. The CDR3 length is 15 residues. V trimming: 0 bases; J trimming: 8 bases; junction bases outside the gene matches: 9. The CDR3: CSVEDHGRGQDIQYF. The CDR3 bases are TGCAGCGTTGAAGATCATGGCAGGGGGCAGGACATTCAGTACTTC.

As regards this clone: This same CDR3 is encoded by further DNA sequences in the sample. The CDR3 DNA is TGTGCCAGCTCACCATCGGGAGACGAAAAACTGTTTTTT. Translation gives CASSPSGDEKLFF. This chain links TRBV18 with TRBJ1-4; the D is unclear. The CDR3 loop spans 13 amino acids. Trimming shortened V by 2 bases and J by 8 bases, and 9 bases separated the two germline ends. CDR1 is KGHSH, CDR2 LQKENI, per germline.